Included here is one T cell receptor beta chain sequence, with context. Its antigen is unknown. The data originate from a study of shared clonotypes between healthy human individuals. Points from the study as a whole: Donors were few, which limited the genetic and exposure-history diversity represented. A generally larger estimated richness was seen in naive subsets than in memory subsets.

The CDR3 sequence is 16 residues long. Germline lookup yields CDR1 SGHDT and CDR2 YYEEEE. The V end lost 0 bases, the J end lost 3 bases, and 12 bases lay between the germline ends. Clones were sequenced by immunoSEQ multiplex PCR, and TCRdb holds only the in-frame ones, with some missing. This repertoire shows 2 million to 2.5 million clones, approximately 93% found once; its top ten account for about 0.39%. V gene TRBV5-6 combines with J gene TRBJ2-2; D is possibly TRBD1 (5 bases). The source material was naive CD4+ T cells from PBMCs. Subset indicated: CD45RA+ positively selected. This TCR derives from a man aged 18 to 30 in good health. Some clones in this sample may be carry-over from other donors' samples. CDR3 nucleotide sequence: TGTGCCAGCAGCTTGGTACCCAGGGTTCACACCGGGGAGCTGTTTTTT. Amino acid sequence: CASSLVPRVHTGELFF. The variable domain in full, with the rest retrieved from reference TRBV5-6 and TRBJ2-2, is DAGVTQSPTHLIKTRGQQVTLRCSPKSGHDTVSWYQQALGQGPQFIFQYYEEEERQRGNFPDRFSGHQFPNYSSELNVNALLLGDSALYLCASSLVPRVHTGELFFGEGSRLTVL.